What follows is one TCR beta chain and its context. As yet, its antigen is unknown. Sequencing used immunoSEQ multiplex PCR; TCRdb keeps in-frame clones, though not all of them. This repertoire shows fewer than 20,000 clones, approximately 83% found once; its top ten account for around 37%. The data stem from a study of T cells in narcolepsy. Study-wide results and limits: Same-patient CSF and blood CD4+ T cell clonotypes included HCRT-specific and TRIB2-specific autoreactive ones.

This CDR3 is 14 amino acids long. J gave up 4 bases and V 4 bases, and 6 bases lay outside the gene matches. Per germline, CDR1 MGHDK and CDR2 SYGVNS. What was sequenced was memory (CD45RA-) CD4+ T cells from blood. V and J are TRBV25-1 and TRBJ2-7; TRBD2 matches 8 bases. This TCR came from a human donor in good health. Written as DNA, the CDR3 is TGTGCCAGCAGTGTGGAGCGGGAGAAGTACGAGCAGTACTTC. Protein sequence: CASSVEREKYEQYF.